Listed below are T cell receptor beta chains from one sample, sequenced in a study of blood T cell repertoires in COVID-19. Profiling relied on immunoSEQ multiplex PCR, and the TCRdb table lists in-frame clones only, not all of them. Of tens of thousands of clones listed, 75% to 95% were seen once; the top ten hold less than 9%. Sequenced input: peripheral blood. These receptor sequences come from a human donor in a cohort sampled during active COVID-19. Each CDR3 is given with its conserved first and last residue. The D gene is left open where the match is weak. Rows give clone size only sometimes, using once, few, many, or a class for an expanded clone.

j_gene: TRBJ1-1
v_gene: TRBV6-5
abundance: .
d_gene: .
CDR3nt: TGTGCCAGCAGTCCCCCGGGGAGGGGGACTGAAGCTTTCTTT
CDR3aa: CASSPPGRGTEAFF

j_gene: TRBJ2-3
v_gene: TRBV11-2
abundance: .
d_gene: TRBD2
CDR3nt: TGTGCCAGCAGCTTAGATAGCGGGACAGATACGCAGTATTTT
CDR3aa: CASSLDSGTDTQYF

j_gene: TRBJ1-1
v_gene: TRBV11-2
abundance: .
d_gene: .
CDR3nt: TGTGCCAGCAGCCTGACAAGTTGGATGAACACTGAAGCTTTCTTT
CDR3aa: CASSLTSWMNTEAFF

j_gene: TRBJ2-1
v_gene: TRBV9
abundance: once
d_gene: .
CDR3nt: TGTGCCAGCAGCGTAGAAGCGAGGACAGACTACAATGAGCAGTTCTTC
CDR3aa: CASSVEARTDYNEQFF

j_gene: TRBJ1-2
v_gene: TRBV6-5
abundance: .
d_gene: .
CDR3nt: TGTGCCAGCATGAGAAGAGCTAACTATGGCTACACCTTC
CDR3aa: CASMRRANYGYTF

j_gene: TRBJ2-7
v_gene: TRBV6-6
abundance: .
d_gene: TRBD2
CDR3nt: TGTGCCAGCAGCCCTCTAGCGGGGGCCTACGAGCAGTACTTC
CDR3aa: CASSPLAGAYEQYF

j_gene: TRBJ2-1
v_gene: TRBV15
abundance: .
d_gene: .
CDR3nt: TGTGCCACCAGCAGGACAGCGAGCTCCTACAATGAGCAGTTCTTC
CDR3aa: CATSRTASSYNEQFF

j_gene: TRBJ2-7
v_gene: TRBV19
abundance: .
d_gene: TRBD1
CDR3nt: TGTGCCAGTAGTGCCGGGGGGACAGGGGGCAGCGAGCAGTACTTC
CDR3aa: CASSAGGTGGSEQYF

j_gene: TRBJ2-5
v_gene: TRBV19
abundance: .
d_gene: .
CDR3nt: TGTGCCAGTAGTACCTTAGCGCTACAAGAGACCCAGTACTTC
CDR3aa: CASSTLALQETQYF

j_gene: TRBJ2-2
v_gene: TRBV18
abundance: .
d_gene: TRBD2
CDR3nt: TGTGCCAGCTCACCAAGTTTAGCAGCGGGGGTACACGGGGAGCTGTTTTTT
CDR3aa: CASSPSLAAGVHGELFF

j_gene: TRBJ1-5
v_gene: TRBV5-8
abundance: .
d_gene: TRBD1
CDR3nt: TGTGCCAGCAGCCTCGGACAGGGGGGTTATCAACCCCAGCATTTT
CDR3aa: CASSLGQGGYQPQHF

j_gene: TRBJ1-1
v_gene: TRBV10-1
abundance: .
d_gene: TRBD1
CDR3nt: TGCGCCAGCAGTGAACGTCGGGGACAGGAGAACACTGAAGCTTTCTTT
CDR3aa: CASSERRGQENTEAFF

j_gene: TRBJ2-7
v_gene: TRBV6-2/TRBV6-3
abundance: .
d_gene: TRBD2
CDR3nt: TGTGCCAGCAGTTACCCCGAGTTCGCCAGCGGGGGGGCCGGCGAGCAGTACTTC
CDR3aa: CASSYPEFASGGAGEQYF

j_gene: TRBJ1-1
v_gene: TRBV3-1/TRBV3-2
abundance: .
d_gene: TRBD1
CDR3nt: TGTGCCAGCAGCCAAGTATTGACAGGGATAACAACTGAAGCTTTCTTT
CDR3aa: CASSQVLTGITTEAFF

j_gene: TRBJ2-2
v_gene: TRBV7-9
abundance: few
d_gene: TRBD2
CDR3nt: TGTGCCAGCAGCATAAGACTAGCGGGAACCGGGGAGCTGTTTTTT
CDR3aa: CASSIRLAGTGELFF

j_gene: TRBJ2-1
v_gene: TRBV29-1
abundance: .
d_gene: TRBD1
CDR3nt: TGCAGCGGGGACAGCTACAATGAGCAGTTCTTC
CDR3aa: CSGDSYNEQFF